The 23 T cell receptor beta chains in this list originate from one sample, sequenced in a study of long-term antiretroviral therapy in people with HIV. immunoSEQ v3.0 was run at survey level. Profiled with immunoSEQ multiplex PCR; TCRdb holds only in-frame clones, not every one. The repertoire holds about 16,000 clones, with over 70% as singletons. The source material was unsorted PBMCs, sampled roughly 1.3 years before starting antiretroviral therapy. The receptors come from a man aged 30-40 years with HIV.

This chain joins TRBV19 and TRBJ1-2; no reliable D call. In germline, CDR1 is LNHDA, CDR2 SQIVND (reference sequence). The CDR3 sequence is 13 residues long. Trimming removed 2 bases from V and 9 bases from J, with 13 bases in between. This chain's CDR3 is CASSIQVARSYTF. CDR3 sequence (DNA): TGTGCCAGTAGTATACAGGTTGCTCGGAGCTACACCTTC.

The gene calls are TRBV7-9 and TRBJ2-3, with TRBD1 matching 7 bases. Germline V lookup: CDR1 SEHNR, CDR2 FQNEAQ (reference sequence). The CDR3 is made up of 16 amino acids. With V trimmed by 4 bases and J by 6 bases, 13 bases remained unmatched. The chain's CDR3 is CASSSRGRGKEDTQYF. The DNA of the CDR3 is TGTGCCAGCAGCTCCCGAGGCAGGGGGAAGGAGGATACGCAGTATTTT.

The V gene is TRBV27, the J gene TRBJ1-1; maybe TRBD1 (5 bases). The CDR3 runs to 15 residues. V lost 1 base and J 3 bases, leaving 12 bases between the germline ends. In germline, CDR1 is MNHEY, CDR2 SMNVEV (reference sequence). CDR3 in DNA: TGTGCCAGCAGTTTATGGGGGGGGGTTGACACTGAAGCTTTCTTT. Translation gives CASSLWGGVDTEAFF.

The V call is TRBV12-5, the J call TRBJ2-1, with 12 positions matching TRBD2. Trimming removed 2 bases from V and 3 bases from J; junction bases left unmatched: 8. CDR1 is LGHNT and CDR2 is FRNRAP in the germline V gene. CDR3 size: 18 residues. The CDR3: CASGLSRTSGTNYNEQFF. The CDR3 coding sequence is TGTGCTAGTGGTTTGTCCCGGACTAGCGGGACCAACTACAATGAGCAGTTCTTC.

The genes are TRBV2 and TRBJ2-5; D perhaps matches TRBD1 (7 bases). The CDR3 is 14 residues long. CDR1 is SNHLY, CDR2 FYNNEI, per germline. V lost 5 bases, J lost 4 bases, and 14 bases lay in between. In nucleotides, the CDR3 is TGTGCCAGCAGTAGCCCGGAGGGGGCAGAGACCCAGTACTTC. Protein: CASSSPEGAETQYF.

This chain connects TRBV18 to TRBJ1-5; 11 bases are shared with TRBD1. V dropped 5 bases and J dropped 6; count of bases not matched to a gene: 3. Germline assignment: CDR1 KGHSH and CDR2 LQKENI. The CDR3 runs 14 residues. The CDR3 loop reads CASSYGTGGQPQHF. The CDR3 nucleotides read TGTGCCAGCTCATACGGGACAGGGGGTCAGCCCCAGCATTTT.

V usage is TRBV7-2 and J usage is TRBJ1-2; D gene unclear. V dropped 0 bases and J dropped 4 bases, with 15 bases sitting between them. The CDR3 covers 16 residues. The germline V gene has CDR1 SGHTA and CDR2 FQGNSA. Here the CDR3 DNA reads TGTGCCAGCAGCTTAGCGCGGAGCGCCGTCGTCTATGGCTACACCTTC. Residues: CASSLARSAVVYGYTF.

The rearrangement links TRBV5-1 to TRBJ2-2, with D perhaps being TRBD1 or TRBD2 (5 bases each). CDR1 is SGHRS and CDR2 is YFSETQ in the germline V gene. This CDR3 comprises 15 residues. Trimming cost V 1 base and J 4 bases, with 11 bases left between them. CDR3 coding DNA: TGCGCCAGCAGCTTGTTTCGGGGCACCACCGGGGAGCTGTTTTTT. Residues: CASSLFRGTTGELFF.

This clone was seen a single time. This chain links TRBV5-1 with TRBJ2-5; D may match TRBD1 or TRBD2 (5 bases each). CDR3 length: 17 amino acids. Deletions cut 2 bases from V and 3 bases from J, with 20 bases between. Germline loops: CDR1 SGHRS, CDR2 YFSETQ. CDR3 sequence reads: CASSFSPERGDEETQYF. CDR3 DNA: TGCGCCAGCAGCTTTTCACCAGAAAGAGGGGATGAAGAGACCCAGTACTTC.

This clone was detected only once. This rearrangement joins TRBV5-1 to TRBJ2-2, with TRBD2 matching over 7 bases. V shed 2 bases and J 3 bases; nucleotides not matched to a gene: 1. In germline, CDR1 is SGHRS, CDR2 YFSETQ. The CDR3 has 14 residues. As DNA, the CDR3 is TGCGCCAGCAGCTTAGGACTAGACACCGGGGAGCTGTTTTTT. Translated, it gives CASSLGLDTGELFF. Full variable domain (missing parts from reference TRBV5-1 and TRBJ2-2): KAGVTQTPRYLIKTRGQQVTLSCSPISGHRSVSWYQQTPGQGLQFLFEYFSETQRNKGNFPGRFSGRQFSNSRSEMNVSTLELGDSALYLCASSLGLDTGELFFGEGSRLTVL.

The rearrangement uses TRBV4-2 and TRBJ1-1, with D possibly being TRBD1 (6 bases). The V and J ends lost 2 bases and 3 bases respectively, with 10 bases between them. Germline loops: CDR1 LGHNA, CDR2 YNFKEQ. The CDR3 sequence is 14 residues long. The CDR3 spells CASSQPGDHTEAFF. As DNA, the CDR3 is TGTGCCAGCAGCCAACCAGGGGATCACACTGAAGCTTTCTTT.

J is TRBJ2-4 and V is TRBV27; D gene unclear. This CDR3 is built from 14 residues. Germline-derived CDR1 and CDR2 are MNHEY and SMNVEV (reference sequence). The V gene lost 5 bases and the J gene lost 0 bases, with 8 bases spanning the gap. Here the CDR3 reads CASSATLAKNIQYF. The CDR3 region has the DNA TGTGCCAGCAGTGCCACTTTAGCCAAAAACATTCAGTACTTC.

The V call is TRBV6-5, the J call TRBJ2-5; 8 bases are shared with TRBD1. The CDR3 covers 14 residues. Per the germline V gene, CDR1 is MNHEY and CDR2 is SVGAGI. Unmatched junction bases numbered 6, after V lost 5 bases and J lost 4 bases. The CDR3 reads CASSTTGAGETQYF. CDR3 sequence (DNA): TGTGCCAGCAGTACGACAGGGGCGGGAGAGACCCAGTACTTC.

The chain's CDR3 is CASSESGGRNQPQHF. The CDR3 coding sequence is TGCGCCAGCAGTGAATCAGGAGGTAGGAATCAGCCCCAGCATTTT. The gene calls are TRBV10-2 and TRBJ1-5, with D hard to call. Germline V gene sequence: CDR1 WSHSY, CDR2 SAAADI. This CDR3 is built from 15 residues. The germline V and J ends were trimmed by 3 bases and 4 bases, with 13 bases remaining between them.

The chain links TRBV6-1 to TRBJ1-5; no clear D gene. V lost 8 bases, J lost 9 bases, and 11 bases lay in between. The germline gives CDR1 MNHNS, CDR2 SASEGT. The CDR3 runs 11 residues. The CDR3: CASGEAGPQHF. The CDR3 DNA reads TGTGCCAGCGGCGAGGCTGGGCCCCAGCATTTT.

J is TRBJ2-7 and V is TRBV6-5; the D is unclear. Trimming cost V 6 bases and J 3 bases, with 12 bases left between them. The germline gives CDR1 MNHEY, CDR2 SVGAGI. The length of the CDR3 is 13 residues. The CDR3 region has the DNA TGTGCCAGCAGCCCCGGGCCCCGCTACGAGCAGTACTTC. Its translation: CASSPGPRYEQYF.

The rearrangement uses TRBV4-1 and TRBJ1-1; TRBD1 is a possible D gene (5 bases). Germline loops: CDR1 MGHRA, CDR2 YSYEKL. Trimming left V 1 base short and J 5 bases short, with 8 bases between. The CDR3 runs to 13 residues. The CDR3 bases are TGCGCCAGCAGCCAAGTGGGGGGGACTGAAGCTTTCTTT. Encoded protein: CASSQVGGTEAFF.

The rearrangement links TRBV5-4 to TRBJ2-7; a possible D gene is TRBD1 (7 bases). V lost 1 base to trimming and J lost 5 bases, with 16 bases between them. The germline V gene encodes CDR1 SGHNT and CDR2 YYREEE (reference sequence). The CDR3 consists of 15 residues. The CDR3 coding sequence is TGTGCCAGCAGCTTGAGCAGGGGGGCTGTCGACGAGCAGTACTTC. Translated, it gives CASSLSRGAVDEQYF. The variable domain in full, with the rest retrieved from reference TRBV5-4 and TRBJ2-7, is ETGVTQSPTHLIKTRGQQVTLRCSSQSGHNTVSWYQQALGQGPQFIFQYYREEENGRGNFPPRFSGLQFPNYSSELNVNALELDDSALYLCASSLSRGAVDEQYFGPGTRLTVT.

The V call is TRBV19, the J call TRBJ2-3, with D perhaps matching TRBD1 (6 bases). The V gene lost 4 bases and the J gene lost 1 base, with 12 bases spanning the gap. The CDR3 is 15 residues long. Germline V CDR1 and CDR2: LNHDA, SQIVND (reference sequence). In DNA form, the CDR3 reads TGTGCCAGTAGTACTTCAGGGGTCGGCACAGATACGCAGTATTTT. Protein: CASSTSGVGTDTQYF. The variable domain in full, with the rest retrieved from reference TRBV19 and TRBJ2-3, is DGGITQSPKYLFRKEGQNVTLSCEQNLNHDAMYWYRQDPGQGLRLIYYSQIVNDFQKGDIAEGYSVSREKKESFPLTVTSAQKNPTAFYLCASSTSGVGTDTQYFGPGTRLTVL.

This clone has a single count. V and J are TRBV5-6 and TRBJ2-1, with D perhaps TRBD1 or TRBD2 (6 bases each). This CDR3 region has 15 residues. Germline CDR1 is SGHDT and CDR2 is YYEEEE. V dropped 4 bases and J dropped 1 base, with 12 bases sitting between them. CDR3 sequence: CASSPRGLSYNEQFF. CDR3 DNA sequence: TGTGCCAGCAGCCCACGGGGGCTATCCTACAATGAGCAGTTCTTC.

The chain recombines TRBV11-2 with TRBJ2-7; 12 bases fit TRBD2. V lost 3 bases to trimming and J lost 3 bases; unmatched junction nucleotides: 9. The CDR3 runs to 17 residues. The germline gives CDR1 SGHAT, CDR2 FQNNGV. CDR3 amino acids: CASSFPLLAGGSYEQYF. In DNA, the CDR3 is TGTGCCAGCAGCTTCCCCCTACTAGCGGGGGGAAGCTACGAGCAGTACTTC.

The chain carries TRBV7-9 and TRBJ2-1; D is unresolved. Per germline, CDR1 SEHNR and CDR2 FQNEAQ (reference sequence). V was shortened by 4 bases and J by 0 bases, with 10 bases between the two germline ends. The CDR3 extends over 15 amino acids. CDR3 nucleotides: TGTGCCAGCAGCTATCCCGGCAGCTCCTACAATGAGCAGTTCTTC. Translation: CASSYPGSSYNEQFF. Supplemented by reference TRBV7-9 and TRBJ2-1, the full variable domain reads DTGVSQNPRHKITKRGQNVTFRCDPISEHNRLYWYRQTLGQGPEFLTYFQNEAQLEKSRLLSDRFSAERPKGSFSTLEIQRTEQGDSAMYLCASSYPGSSYNEQFFGPGTRLTVL.

The chain combines TRBV6-5 with TRBJ1-1; 7 nucleotides match TRBD1. The CDR3 is 13 residues long. CDR1 MNHEY and CDR2 SVGAGI come from the germline V gene. Trimming cost V 0 bases and J 7 bases; bases outside gene matches: 2. Written as DNA, the CDR3 is TGTGCCAGCAGTTACTCTTGGGACAGTGAAGCTTTCTTT. Its protein is CASSYSWDSEAFF.